This record looks at one T cell receptor (beta chain) sequence and its context. A few counts support this clonotype. This receptor's antigen is unknown. No base quality values were provided; no much bigger clone lies one nucleotide off. In the germline V gene, CDR1 corresponds to SGDLS and CDR2 to YYNGEE. The junction shows trimming of 2 bases on V and 4 bases on J, plus 6 bases between the germline ends. CDR3 length: 13 amino acids, cysteine to phenylalanine. The retained sequence is limited to the CDR3, 39 bases, with the frame set at the first base. This sample stems from a study of response to subunit inactivated influenza vaccine (dated by TCRdb to between 2017 and 2018). Context from the whole study: Deep quantitative profiling of the T cell receptor repertoire was used in the study to follow responses to a trivalent subunit inactivated influenza vaccine.

The method was RT-PCR. The instrument was an Illumina HiSeq 2500. TCRdb ran its own pipeline on the public reads, namely fastp trimming at Q25 and MiXCR clone calling, and kept in-frame beta chains. Identical CDR3 proteins give one entry, which carries the most common genes and DNA. This sample holds hundreds of thousands of distinct CDR3 sequences; 10% to 15% were observed only once. More than 8.5% of the sample is held by the ten biggest clonotypes. The investigation overall reported the following: According to the authors, only a limited number of new T cells may be recruited by each seasonal influenza vaccination.

The sample consisted of PBMCs from blood, taken on the day of vaccination. The TCR originated in a man aged 45 to 65 who received an inactivated influenza vaccine. Donor details come from another sample of the same person, matched by shared clones. Rearrangement joined TRBV9 to TRBJ2-2, with TRBD1 perhaps the D gene, on 5 matching bases. The CDR3 region has the sequence CASSVGLTGELFF. DNA sequence: TGTGCCAGCAGCGTGGGGCTCACCGGGGAGCTGTTTTTT.